This TCR beta chain was sequenced in a study of Ad26.COV2.S vaccination and SARS-CoV-2 variants. General observations from the study: Analyses of TCR breadth and depth may have underestimated total T cell responses. Vaccine recipients had higher spike-specific TCR breadth than placebo recipients. Across vaccine and placebo recipients, the breadth of non-spike TCRs was similar.

The repertoire was sequenced with immunoSEQ multiplex PCR; TCRdb's copy has only in-frame clones and lacks some. The table includes more than 300,000 clones, around four fifths detected once. Sample treatment: some 20 received Ad26.COV2.S at low or high dose, single or two shots; roughly 5 received placebo; per-sample allocation not given. It was on day 63 after the first vaccine or placebo injection that samples were taken. An adult of 18-55 years in Boston served as donor. About this clone itself: The antigen remains undetermined.

Trimming at V came to 7 bases and at J to 7 bases, leaving 7 bases not matched to a gene. Germline loops: CDR1 ENHRY, CDR2 SYGVKD. This CDR3 is built from 15 residues. The sequences come from peripheral blood, collected in a trial of Ad26.COV2.S vaccine versus placebo. This TCR was recovered from a person between 18 and 65 years old who received the Ad26.COV2.S COVID-19 vaccine or a placebo. The chain employs TRBV10-3 and TRBJ2-1, with 13 bases fitting TRBD2. CDR3 amino acids: CAITELAGGPNEQFF. As DNA, the CDR3 is TGTGCCATCACCGAACTAGCGGGGGGGCCTAATGAGCAGTTCTTC.